These 24 T cell receptor beta chains came from one sample sequenced in a study of blood T cell repertoires in COVID-19. Only in-frame clones appear in the TCRdb table, and some are missing; sequencing was by immunoSEQ multiplex PCR. The profile shows about 220,000 clones, 70% to 85% of them singletons. The material sequenced was PBMCs or T cells enriched from blood (not recorded which). The receptor set was obtained from a woman aged 55 to 70 who had recovered from COVID-19.

The J gene is TRBJ2-2, the V gene TRBV10-3, with TRBD2 identical over 7 bases. Germline-derived CDR1 and CDR2 are ENHRY and SYGVKD. The CDR3 contains 14 residues. V shed 6 bases, J shed 3 bases, and the junction held 4 bases outside the gene matches. The CDR3 bases are TGTGCCATCAGGGCGGGAGTGTACACCGGGGAGCTGTTTTTT. It is translated as CAIRAGVYTGELFF.

The genes are TRBV7-7 and TRBJ1-3; D might be TRBD1 (6 bases). Germline CDR1 reads SSHAT; CDR2 reads FNYEAQ (reference sequence). V shed 1 base and J shed 5 bases, with 9 bases lying between them. This CDR3 spans 14 amino acids. In DNA form, the CDR3 reads TGTGCCAGCAGCTTAGTCAGGGGTAGAAACACCATATATTTT. This encodes CASSLVRGRNTIYF.

The chain links TRBV7-3 to TRBJ2-2; TRBD2 aligns across 10 bases. The V gene's germline CDR1 is SGHTA and CDR2 FQGTGA. V was clipped by 5 bases and J by 2 bases; unmatched bases: 8. This CDR3 comprises 17 residues. CDR3 amino acids: CASSPGTSVVNTGELFF. The CDR3 DNA reads as TGTGCCAGCAGCCCCGGGACTAGCGTCGTAAACACCGGGGAGCTGTTTTTT.

The rearrangement joins TRBV2 to TRBJ1-6; 9 bases are a match to TRBD1. CDR1 and CDR2 (germline): SNHLY, FYNNEI. The CDR3 loop spans 15 amino acids. V gave up 6 bases and J gave up 10 bases; unmatched junction bases: 10. CDR3 loop: CASRPRGQGNSPLHF. CDR3 bases: TGTGCCAGCAGGCCCAGGGGACAGGGAAACTCACCCCTCCACTTT.

This chain uses TRBV4-3 with TRBJ1-1; D is perhaps TRBD1 (6 bases). The V end lost 1 base, the J end lost 7 bases, and 16 bases lay between the germline ends. The CDR3 runs to 15 residues. Germline values: CDR1 LGHNA, CDR2 YSLEER. The CDR3 DNA reads as TGCGCCAGCAGCCAAGCGTACGCCCAGGGGCTTGAAGCTTTCTTT. This sequence encodes CASSQAYAQGLEAFF.

The chain carries TRBV5-1 and TRBJ2-5; 10 bases are a match to TRBD2. This CDR3 has 16 amino acids. Trimming removed 3 bases from V and 2 bases from J; junction bases left unmatched: 7. CDR1 is SGHRS and CDR2 is YFSETQ in the germline V gene. CDR3 DNA: TGCGCCAGCAGCTCCGTACTAGCGGGGCCTCAAGAGACCCAGTACTTC. Amino acids: CASSSVLAGPQETQYF.

The CDR3 reads CASSSGTVTGELFF. CDR3 sequence (DNA): TGTGCCAGCAGCTCCGGGACAGTCACCGGGGAGCTGTTTTTT. The V gene is TRBV5-5, the J gene TRBJ2-2, with TRBD1 matching over 7 bases. In germline, CDR1 is SGHKS, CDR2 YYEKEE (reference sequence). This CDR3 contains 14 residues. After removal of 3 bases from V and 4 bases from J, the junction contained 3 bases not matched to a gene.

The gene calls are TRBV6-5 and TRBJ2-7; TRBD1 agrees at 9 bases. Germline lookup yields CDR1 MNHEY and CDR2 SVGAGI. The CDR3 is 14 amino acids. V lost 2 bases, J lost 3 bases, and 2 bases stayed unmatched. The CDR3 reads CASSYGTGLYEQYF. In DNA form, the CDR3 reads TGTGCCAGCAGTTACGGGACAGGGCTCTACGAGCAGTACTTC.

This clone occurred many times. The chain links TRBV29-1 to TRBJ2-5; 7 positions match TRBD1. V dropped 3 bases and J dropped 4; count of bases not matched to a gene: 17. Germline V gene sequence: CDR1 SQVTM, CDR2 ANQGSEA. The CDR3 has 17 residues. As DNA, the CDR3 is TGCAGCGTTGACCGTCTGACAGGGTCTCTTGGTACAGAGACCCAGTACTTC. Its protein is CSVDRLTGSLGTETQYF.

This chain connects TRBV10-3 to TRBJ1-5, with 9 positions matching TRBD1. J was trimmed by 1 base and V by 5 bases; bases with no gene match: 3. CDR1 ENHRY and CDR2 SYGVKD come from the germline V gene. The CDR3 is 15 amino acids. CDR3 in DNA: TGTGCCATCAGTTCGACAGGGGGAAGCAATCAGCCCCAGCATTTT. Protein: CAISSTGGSNQPQHF.

The chain carries TRBV6-6 and TRBJ1-6; 7 nucleotides agree with TRBD1. With 5 bases clipped from V and 1 base from J, the junction kept 2 bases outside the gene matches. Germline V gene sequence: CDR1 MNHNY, CDR2 SVGAGI (reference sequence). This CDR3 has 15 amino acids. This CDR3 is CASSDRASYNSPLHF. The DNA for the CDR3 is TGTGCCAGCAGTGACAGGGCTTCCTATAATTCACCCCTCCACTTT.

V is TRBV7-9 and J is TRBJ2-3, with D possibly TRBD1 on 5 matching bases. Looked up from germline, CDR1 is SEHNR and CDR2 is FQNEAQ (reference sequence). The length of the CDR3 is 14 residues. V lost 2 bases to trimming and J lost 4 bases, with 10 bases between them. This CDR3 is CASSLTQGSDTQYF. The CDR3 DNA follows: TGTGCCAGCAGCTTAACCCAGGGTTCAGATACGCAGTATTTT.

The chain employs TRBV19 and TRBJ1-6; 10 bases align to TRBD1. Germline V gene lookup returns CDR1 LNHDA and CDR2 SQIVND (reference sequence). The CDR3 is 14 amino acids. V lost 5 bases and J lost 9; bases outside the gene matches: 4. CDR3 sequence: CASSADRGLSPLHF. The CDR3 DNA follows: TGTGCCAGTAGTGCCGACAGGGGGCTTTCACCCCTCCACTTT.

The gene calls are TRBV5-4 and TRBJ1-1; TRBD1 is a possible D gene (6 bases). CDR1 and CDR2 (germline): SGHNT, YYREEE (reference sequence). V was clipped by 10 bases and J by 6 bases, with 22 bases between them. This CDR3 contains 14 residues. The CDR3 reads CAAGTWGLLAEAFF. Written as DNA, the CDR3 is TGTGCCGCTGGAACTTGGGGGCTCTTAGCTGAAGCTTTCTTT. The complete variable domain, with remaining parts taken from reference TRBV5-4 and TRBJ1-1, reads ETGVTQSPTHLIKTRGQQVTLRCSSQSGHNTVSWYQQALGQGPQFIFQYYREEENGRGNFPPRFSGLQFPNYSSELNVNALELDDSALYLCAAGTWGLLAEAFFGQGTRLTVV.

The V call is TRBV18, the J call TRBJ2-7; D not resolved. CDR1 is KGHSH and CDR2 is LQKENI in the germline V gene. V was clipped by 2 bases and J by 0 bases, with 8 bases between them. CDR3 length: 14 amino acids. In DNA, the CDR3 is TGTGCCAGCTCACCAGAGGATCACTCCTACGAGCAGTACTTC. Translated: CASSPEDHSYEQYF.

The rearrangement links TRBV6-5 to TRBJ2-5; TRBD2 matches 10 bases. Germline assignment: CDR1 MNHEY and CDR2 SVGAGI. The CDR3 spans 16 residues. Trimming took 4 bases from V and 1 from J; bases not matched to a gene: 6. In DNA form, the CDR3 reads TGTGCCAGCAGTTTCCGGACTAGCGGATTCCAAGAGACCCAGTACTTC. Translated: CASSFRTSGFQETQYF.

This clone was picked up many times. This chain joins TRBV6-5 and TRBJ1-1; a weak D match, TRBD1 (6 bases). V dropped 8 bases and J dropped 3 bases, with 13 bases sitting between them. This CDR3 region has 13 residues. The V gene's germline CDR1 is MNHEY and CDR2 SVGAGI. CDR3: CASVRDTDTEAFF. CDR3 sequence (DNA): TGTGCCAGCGTTCGGGACACCGACACTGAAGCTTTCTTT.

V usage is TRBV18 and J usage is TRBJ1-3, with D maybe TRBD1 (6 bases). This CDR3 has 15 amino acids. In germline, CDR1 is KGHSH, CDR2 LQKENI. Trimming removed 4 bases at V and 2 bases at J, with 12 bases between. CDR3 in amino acids: CASSLGQKTGNTIYF. In DNA, the CDR3 is TGTGCCAGCTCACTAGGACAGAAAACTGGAAACACCATATATTTT.

The chain links TRBV6-5 to TRBJ2-1, with D unclear. Deletions cut 8 bases from V and 4 bases from J, with 15 bases between. The germline CDR1 and CDR2 sequences are MNHEY and SVGAGI. The CDR3 is 14 residues long. CDR3 bases: TGTGCCAGCCTTCCCCAGTCCGATTACAATGAGCAGTTCTTC. This gives the protein CASLPQSDYNEQFF.

The chain links TRBV5-1 to TRBJ2-3; 7 bases align to TRBD2. The CDR3 has 15 residues. With V trimmed by 3 bases and J by 4 bases, 8 bases remained unmatched. Germline CDR1 SGHRS, CDR2 YFSETQ. The CDR3 sequence is CASSSLSSGADTQYF. In nucleotides, the CDR3 is TGCGCCAGCAGCTCCCTCTCAAGCGGGGCAGATACGCAGTATTTT.

This clone was seen more than once but under ten times. The chain employs TRBV6-5 and TRBJ1-1, with TRBD1 identical over 12 bases. CDR1 and CDR2 from the germline V gene are MNHEY and SVGAGI. With V trimmed by 7 bases and J by 12 bases, 15 bases remained unmatched. This CDR3 spans 15 amino acids. The CDR3 region is CASIESQGQGANTFF. The CDR3 DNA sequence: TGTGCCAGCATCGAAAGCCAGGGACAGGGGGCTAACACTTTCTTT.

V usage is TRBV2 and J usage is TRBJ2-7; D might be TRBD2 (5 bases). Per the germline V gene, CDR1 is SNHLY and CDR2 is FYNNEI. Deletions cut 6 bases from V and 2 bases from J, with 17 bases between. CDR3 length: 15 amino acids. In DNA, the CDR3 is TGTGCCAGCAGCGCCGGGATCCTGTCCCCCTACGAGCAGTACTTC. Protein: CASSAGILSPYEQYF.

This chain joins TRBV10-3 and TRBJ2-7; 10 nucleotides match TRBD1. The length of the CDR3 is 12 residues. From germline, CDR1 is ENHRY and CDR2 SYGVKD. The V and J ends lost 10 bases and 4 bases, in that order; junction bases with no gene match: 4. Written as DNA, the CDR3 is TGTGCCACCAGGACAGGGGGATACGAGCAGTACTTC. It encodes CATRTGGYEQYF.

V and J are TRBV10-3 and TRBJ1-2; D is uncertain. The CDR3 is 12 amino acids. Between the trimmed V and J ends, which lost 3 bases and 1 base, there was a span of 3 bases. Germline V gene lookup returns CDR1 ENHRY and CDR2 SYGVKD. CDR3 amino acids: CAISELNYGYTF. Here the CDR3 DNA reads TGTGCCATCAGTGAACTTAACTATGGCTACACCTTC.